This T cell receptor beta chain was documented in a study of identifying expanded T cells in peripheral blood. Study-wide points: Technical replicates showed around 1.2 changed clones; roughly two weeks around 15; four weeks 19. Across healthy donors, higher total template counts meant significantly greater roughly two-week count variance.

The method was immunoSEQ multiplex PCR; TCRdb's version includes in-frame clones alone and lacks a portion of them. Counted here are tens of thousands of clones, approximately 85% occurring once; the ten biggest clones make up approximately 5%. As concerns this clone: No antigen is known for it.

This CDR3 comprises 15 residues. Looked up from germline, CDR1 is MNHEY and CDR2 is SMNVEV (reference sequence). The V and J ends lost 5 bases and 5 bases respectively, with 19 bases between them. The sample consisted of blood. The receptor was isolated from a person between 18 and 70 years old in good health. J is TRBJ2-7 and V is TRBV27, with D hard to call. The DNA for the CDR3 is TGTGCCAGCAGTCACGGGCCTTCCCGAGGAAACGAGCAGTACTTC. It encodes CASSHGPSRGNEQYF.